This T cell receptor beta chain was identified in a study of beta chain features in type 1 diabetes. The sample holds a few counts of this clone. Its antigen is as yet unknown. Reverse transcribing all isolated RNA meant expressed TCRB transcripts were sequenced. This table comes from immunoSEQ multiplex PCR, and its TCRdb copy is limited to in-frame clones, with some not included. The repertoire holds hundreds of thousands of clones, with approximately 14% as singletons. V was clipped by 3 bases and J by 10 bases, with 10 bases between them. Germline V lookup: CDR1 MNHEY, CDR2 SMNVEV (reference sequence). The CDR3 consists of 12 residues. Overall study findings and caveats: The naive, central memory and Treg TCRB repertoires of patients appeared to be more similar to one another than those of healthy donors. Fewer junction insertions and more nucleotide deletions appeared in type 1 diabetes patients.

This TCR came from a man aged 25-45 years in good health. Sequenced input: central memory CD4+ T cells from blood. V is TRBV27 and J is TRBJ2-1, with D unresolved. The CDR3 protein is CASSFLDGEQFF. DNA for the CDR3: TGTGCCAGCAGTTTCCTAGATGGGGAGCAGTTCTTC.